This TCR beta chain stems from a study of blood T cell repertoires in COVID-19. Per the authors' pipeline: Researchers report that nucleated cell counts were estimated from reference gene primer amplification. Clones were sequenced by immunoSEQ multiplex PCR, and TCRdb holds only the in-frame ones, with some missing. That table furnishes V, J and clone size, whereas the DNA furnished D and trimming. Of about 260,000 clones in the sample, around 87% were seen once. The V segment lost 3 bases and the J segment 0 bases; nucleotides outside the gene matches: 2. Germline-derived CDR1 and CDR2 are SGHKS and YYEKEE (reference sequence). This CDR3 has 14 amino acids.

The chain combines TRBV5-5 with TRBJ1-2; the match to TRBD1 covers 7 bases. The sample consisted of peripheral blood. The receptor was isolated from a woman between 50 and 59 years old with acute or convalescent COVID-19. As DNA, the CDR3 is TGTGCCAGCAGCTGGGACAGCGCTAACTATGGCTACACCTTC. Encoded protein: CASSWDSANYGYTF.